This is a list of T cell receptor beta chains from one sample in a study of T cell changes during pregnancy in multiple sclerosis. Clones were sequenced by immunoSEQ multiplex PCR, and TCRdb holds only the in-frame ones, with some missing. The sample has about 40,000 clones, roughly nine tenths seen once; the top ten hold over 0.75%. Sequencing was performed on CD4+ T cells from peripheral blood mononuclear cells, taken before pregnancy. The receptors were sampled from a female donor with multiple sclerosis, enrolled in a pregnancy study. Both conserved end residues are part of each CDR3. D genes are given only for firm matches. Part of the rows lack a size; the others show once, few, many or a class for expanded clones.

abundance | j_gene | len | v_gene | d_gene | CDR3aa | CDR3nt
. | TRBJ2-7 | 15 | TRBV28 | TRBD1 | CASTPLGTGGYEQYF | TGTGCCAGCACTCCCCTCGGGACAGGGGGTTACGAGCAGTACTTC
. | TRBJ2-7 | 14 | TRBV29-1 | TRBD2 | CSVVLAGIWYEQYF | TGCAGCGTTGTTCTAGCGGGAATTTGGTACGAGCAGTACTTC
. | TRBJ2-4 | 16 | TRBV5-1 | . | CASSFGGGLSKNIQYF | TGCGCCAGCAGCTTCGGAGGGGGCCTTTCCAAAAACATTCAGTACTTC
. | TRBJ2-1 | 16 | TRBV5-4 | TRBD2 | CASSSPGLAMINEQFF | TGTGCCAGCAGCTCCCCCGGACTAGCGATGATCAATGAGCAGTTCTTC
. | TRBJ2-2 | 16 | TRBV19 | . | CASSIARVLFTGELFF | TGTGCCAGTAGTATAGCTCGGGTCCTCTTCACCGGGGAGCTGTTTTTT
. | TRBJ1-1 | 14 | TRBV28 | . | CASSPPGQGTEAFF | TGTGCCAGCAGTCCACCGGGCCAGGGCACTGAAGCTTTCTTT
. | TRBJ2-5 | 15 | TRBV10-3 | TRBD1 | CAISDPDRGLETQYF | TGTGCCATCAGTGACCCGGACAGGGGTTTGGAGACCCAGTACTTC
. | TRBJ2-7 | 12 | TRBV2 | . | CASSSGAGEQYF | TGTGCCAGCAGTTCAGGGGCCGGCGAGCAGTACTTC
. | TRBJ1-5 | 14 | TRBV6-6 | TRBD1 | CASRPDRAVKPQHF | TGTGCCAGCAGACCCGACAGGGCGGTCAAGCCCCAGCATTTT
. | TRBJ1-2 | 14 | TRBV4-1 | . | CASSPREGTDGYTF | TGCGCCAGCAGCCCGAGGGAGGGGACGGATGGCTACACCTTC
. | TRBJ1-4 | 14 | TRBV5-4 | TRBD1 | CASSSGQFNEKLFF | TGTGCCAGCAGCTCGGGACAGTTTAATGAAAAACTGTTTTTT
. | TRBJ2-7 | 12 | TRBV5-3 | . | CARSRGQAEQYF | TGTGCCAGAAGTCGTGGGCAAGCCGAGCAGTACTTC
. | TRBJ2-3 | 15 | TRBV2 | TRBD1 | CASSRDSTSTDTQYF | TGTGCCAGCAGCAGGGACAGTACTAGCACAGATACGCAGTATTTT
. | TRBJ1-3 | 14 | TRBV30 | . | CAWRGGAPGNTIYF | TGTGCCTGGAGGGGAGGGGCCCCTGGAAACACCATATATTTT
few | TRBJ1-1 | 14 | TRBV7-9 | TRBD1 | CASSGTGWDTEAFF | TGTGCCAGCAGCGGGACAGGGTGGGACACTGAAGCTTTCTTT
. | TRBJ2-7 | 13 | TRBV28 | . | CASSEGGRNEQYF | TGTGCCAGCAGTGAGGGGGGGAGGAACGAGCAGTACTTC
. | TRBJ1-2 | 16 | TRBV9 | TRBD1 | CASSVAGGQDHYGYTF | TGTGCCAGCAGCGTAGCGGGCGGACAGGACCACTATGGCTACACCTTC
. | TRBJ2-3 | 16 | TRBV4-1 | TRBD1 | CASSQDWGQGTDTQYF | TGCGCCAGCAGCCAAGATTGGGGACAGGGCACAGATACGCAGTATTTT
few | TRBJ2-7 | 20 | TRBV27 | TRBD2 | CASSPRIPPPTSGRLYEQYF | TGTGCCAGCAGTCCCCGGATCCCCCCCCCGACTAGCGGGAGGCTCTACGAGCAGTACTTC
once | TRBJ2-7 | 15 | TRBV7-2 | TRBD2 | CASSFKLAGDYEQYF | TGTGCCAGCAGCTTCAAACTAGCGGGAGACTACGAGCAGTACTTC
. | TRBJ2-2 | 16 | TRBV5-8 | TRBD2 | CASSPGLGPHTGELFF | TGTGCCAGCAGCCCCGGACTAGGTCCTCACACCGGGGAGCTGTTTTTT
. | TRBJ2-2 | 13 | TRBV7-3 | . | CASSLLTGGELFF | TGTGCCAGCAGCTTACTCACTGGCGGGGAGCTGTTTTTT
. | TRBJ2-3 | 14 | TRBV6-6 | TRBD2 | CASSRTSGTDTQYF | TGTGCCAGCAGCCGGACTAGCGGCACAGATACGCAGTATTTT
. | TRBJ2-3 | 15 | TRBV5-1 | . | CASSLVAGGTDTQYF | TGCGCCAGCAGCTTGGTGGCAGGGGGCACAGATACGCAGTATTTT
. | TRBJ2-1 | 17 | TRBV7-6 | TRBD2 | CASSPFLGLAGNNEQFF | TGTGCCAGCAGCCCATTCTTGGGACTAGCGGGAAACAATGAGCAGTTCTTC
. | TRBJ2-1 | 16 | TRBV28 | TRBD1 | CASRTPGGGSYNEQFF | TGTGCCAGCAGGACTCCAGGGGGCGGCTCCTACAATGAGCAGTTCTTC
. | TRBJ2-1 | 15 | TRBV5-4 | TRBD1 | CASSLPGQGYNEQFF | TGTGCCAGCAGCTTGCCGGGACAGGGCTACAATGAGCAGTTCTTC
. | TRBJ1-2 | 14 | TRBV6-5 | TRBD1 | CATKDRGRIYGYTF | TGTGCCACCAAAGACAGGGGGCGAATCTATGGCTACACCTTC
. | TRBJ1-1 | 15 | TRBV27 | . | CASKGRGGTNTEAFF | TGTGCCAGCAAGGGGAGGGGGGGAACGAACACTGAAGCTTTCTTT
. | TRBJ1-1 | 15 | TRBV7-9 | . | CASSLLLGQNTEAFF | TGTGCCAGCAGCCTACTCCTGGGGCAGAACACTGAAGCTTTCTTT
. | TRBJ2-7 | 15 | TRBV18 | . | CASSPTGTFSYEQYF | TGTGCCAGCTCACCAACCGGGACATTCTCCTACGAGCAGTACTTC
. | TRBJ2-6 | 18 | TRBV10-3 | TRBD2 | CAISLLAGDAPGANVLTF | TGTGCCATCAGCTTACTAGCGGGAGACGCCCCTGGGGCCAACGTCCTGACTTTC
. | TRBJ2-2 | 16 | TRBV5-1 | TRBD1 | CASSNSGGANTGELFF | TGCGCCAGCAGTAATTCAGGGGGCGCGAACACCGGGGAGCTGTTTTTT
. | TRBJ1-5 | 15 | TRBV4-3 | . | CASSQDGGEDQPQHF | TGCGCCAGCAGCCAAGATGGGGGGGAGGATCAGCCCCAGCATTTT
. | TRBJ2-1 | 14 | TRBV5-1 | TRBD2 | CASSLREGRGEQFF | TGCGCCAGCAGCTTGCGGGAGGGCCGAGGTGAGCAGTTCTTC
. | TRBJ2-6 | 15 | TRBV7-2 | . | CASSWESSGANVLTF | TGTGCCAGCAGTTGGGAGTCCTCTGGGGCCAACGTCCTGACTTTC
. | TRBJ2-7 | 14 | TRBV6-6 | TRBD2 | CASRPGLAYSEQYF | TGTGCCAGCAGACCGGGACTAGCTTACAGCGAGCAGTACTTC
. | TRBJ2-7 | 14 | TRBV5-1 | . | CASSLVDSRDEQYF | TGCGCCAGCAGCTTGGTTGACAGTAGAGACGAGCAGTACTTC
. | TRBJ2-3 | 15 | TRBV9 | . | CASSPQGFGTDTQYF | TGTGCCAGCAGTCCGCAGGGCTTTGGCACAGATACGCAGTATTTT
. | TRBJ2-5 | 13 | TRBV19 | . | CASRQRSQETQYF | TGTGCCAGTAGACAGCGGTCACAAGAGACCCAGTACTTC
. | TRBJ2-7 | 16 | TRBV5-4 | . | CASSLERGPNLYEQYF | TGTGCCAGCAGCTTGGAACGTGGCCCAAACCTCTACGAGCAGTACTTC
. | TRBJ2-1 | 15 | TRBV18 | . | CASSPLASGGVLKFF | TGTGCCAGCTCACCACTTGCAAGCGGAGGAGTTCTGAAGTTCTTC
. | TRBJ2-7 | 16 | TRBV7-2 | . | CASSLYSRGSSYEQYF | TGTGCCAGCAGCTTATATTCGAGAGGGAGCTCCTACGAGCAGTACTTC
. | TRBJ2-1 | 15 | TRBV5-1 | . | CASSTLGSSYNEQFF | TGCGCCAGCAGCACCCTCGGGAGCTCCTACAATGAGCAGTTCTTC
. | TRBJ2-2 | 18 | TRBV4-2 | TRBD2 | CASSQVAGLAGKTGELFF | TGTGCCAGCAGCCAAGTCGCCGGACTAGCGGGAAAGACCGGGGAGCTGTTTTTT
. | TRBJ2-3 | 18 | TRBV5-1 | TRBD1 | CASSTGQDLRVGTDTQYF | TGCGCCAGCAGCACAGGACAGGACCTCAGGGTTGGCACAGATACGCAGTATTTT
. | TRBJ1-5 | 12 | TRBV29-1 | TRBD1 | CSVGQSNQPQHF | TGCAGCGTGGGACAGAGCAATCAGCCCCAGCATTTT
once | TRBJ2-5 | 18 | TRBV5-6 | . | CASSLFVSAVTSKETQYF | TGTGCCAGCAGCTTGTTCGTTTCGGCGGTGACTTCTAAAGAGACCCAGTACTTC
. | TRBJ2-1 | 16 | TRBV11-3 | TRBD2 | CASSLYSGSSGNEQFF | TGTGCCAGCAGCTTATATAGCGGGAGTAGCGGCAATGAGCAGTTCTTC
. | TRBJ2-1 | 19 | TRBV11-2 | TRBD2 | CASSSGRLAGIGSYNEQFF | TGTGCCAGCAGCTCAGGAAGACTAGCGGGAATCGGGTCCTACAATGAGCAGTTCTTC
. | TRBJ2-7 | 14 | TRBV19 | TRBD1 | CASSPAGQGYEQYF | TGTGCCAGTAGTCCAGCGGGACAGGGTTACGAGCAGTACTTC